This T cell receptor beta chain came from a study of PD-L1 blockade in urothelial cancer. The overall study: Patients' histories included 0 to 3 prior chemotherapy regimens.

Spike-ins of synthetic TCR analog templates went into each PCR. Assay: immunoSEQ multiplex PCR; the TCRdb copy retains only in-frame clones and omits some. The sample lists around 50,000 clones, about 85% occurring once. Germline V gene sequence: CDR1 PRHDT, CDR2 FYEKMQ (reference sequence). The CDR3 loop spans 16 amino acids. Trimming removed 3 bases at V and 4 bases at J, with 16 bases between. Time point reported: peripheral blood 6 weeks after treatment start. Locally advanced or metastatic urothelial carcinoma was present in patients. Per patient, between 1 and 8 samples were collected at pretreatment and on-treatment time points.

The genes are TRBV13 and TRBJ2-1; no firm D call. This clonotype originated in a middle-aged man with urothelial cancer. Sequencing was performed on PBMCs, taken around atezolizumab (anti-PD-L1) treatment. This CDR3 is CASSLDRDSPYNEQFF. CDR3 in DNA: TGTGCCAGCAGCTTGGATCGAGACTCTCCATACAATGAGCAGTTCTTC.